This record looks at one T cell receptor beta chain sequence and its context. This clone turned up a few times. The clone's antigen remains unknown. No qualities accompany the bases; no much larger clone lies one base away. This record belongs to a study of cytomegalovirus exposure and HLA in healthy donors (dated by TCRdb to about 2017). For context, the study as a whole: An earlier analysis of roughly 570 of the donors reported under 300 Gb of sequence data and 95 million to 120 million unique TCR beta sequences obtained from roughly 170 million T cells. An early release covering more than 500 HLA-typed donors comprised approximately 300 gigabases of sequencing data and tens of millions of unique TCR sequences. Of the roughly 390 genotyped donors, 81% were placed in the genetic ancestry cluster associated with self-reported Caucasian donors. The aim of the study was to test whether cataloging public T cell receptors could identify signatures of past pathogen exposure. The T cell repertoires of 666 subjects were profiled by immunosequencing and related to cytomegalovirus serostatus. In addition to the first cohort of around 670 subjects, a separate validation cohort of about 120 different subjects was used. The study combined high-throughput TCR immunosequencing, statistical association of individual TCRs with disease status, and machine learning to predict cytomegalovirus infection status. In a later analysis, previously published TCR beta repertoires from 600 to 850 donors were re-analyzed and high-resolution HLA genotyping was added so that TCR occurrence patterns could be studied. In the later analysis, no new phenotypic data were used to find candidate immune exposures; instead, reliance was placed on TCR beta sequences and their occurrence across donors. To decide whether each TCR beta V gene segment behaved as functional or pseudogenic, an earlier analysis of fewer than 750 of the donors relied on high-throughput TCR beta sequencing. Donor age, sex, ethnicity and CMV serostatus were compiled together with the repertoire data. A later genetic analysis took genome-wide SNP genotypes for about 55% of the 666 donors and used that subset as a discovery cohort. All discovery cohort repertoires had been generated on a single sequencing platform. HLA typing covered class I and class II loci at four-digit resolution. The number of typed donors differed by locus: 629-630 for A, B, C, DRB1 and DQB1; approximately 520 for DQA1; around 610 for DPA1; and approximately 450 for DPB1. Several DR-DQ haplotypes were handled as single units for association and clustering, since linkage in the cohort was strong. Among 300 to 450 genotyped donors of the cohort, an average of about 240,000 unique TCR beta nucleotide sequences were sequenced per donor, 15% to 20% of them non-productive. On the study overall, not on this receptor specifically: Only TCR beta chains were sequenced in this cohort, and the absence of alpha or paired-chain data limited detectable features. Most TCR sequences were seen in very few donors, while some public TCRs were found in many individuals. Sequencing depth was assumed to be roughly uniform across donors in the presence/absence analyses, though that assumption may not hold. Correlated functional status among segregating V segments might be attributable to linkage disequilibrium, but an unknown experimental factor could not be ruled out. According to a later analysis, most CMV-associated TCR beta chains appeared to be HLA-restricted, and the HLA associations seemed to be driven largely by CMV exposure. According to a later analysis, parvovirus B19, influenza, CMV and Epstein-Barr virus appeared linked to several top co-occurrence clusters. At a false discovery rate of 0.05, a later analysis linked fewer than 20,000 TCR beta sequences to specific HLA alleles. In a later genetic analysis, fewer N-insertions in productive TCRs were reported among donors in an Asian-associated ancestry cluster than the roughly 670-donor mean. V-gene and J-gene trimming of TCR beta chains was associated with a missense DCLRE1C variant in a later genetic analysis, and the association was replicated in an independent cohort. The study gave a list of roughly 150 TCR beta chains associated with cytomegalovirus. Because HLA typing was unavailable for some donors at each locus, only the typed subset was used in association tests. According to the authors, the approach could potentially be generalized to other disease states and immunological phenotypes. In a later analysis, the rate of TCR association differed among HLA loci, with DRB1 alleles having the most associated TCRs and HLA-C alleles having the fewest. Immune exposure information for the cohort was limited to CMV serostatus. In an earlier analysis of 587 of the donors, most TCR beta V segments appeared in productive rearrangements about 87% or about 30% of the time, broadly matching IMGT annotations. A group of highly shared sequence variants was considered likely to be a technical artifact of the sequencing pipeline. Three of the identified cytomegalovirus-associated TCR beta chains were confirmed in vitro to be specific for cytomegalovirus antigens. Some IMGT-functional V segments, including TRBV6-2 and TRBV6-3, could not be told apart with the 87-base-pair reads, so those segments were excluded. When HLA alleles, especially DR and DQ, strongly co-occurred, TCR associations were difficult to assign to individual alleles. A further reported finding was that TCR beta sequences accurately predicted the HLA-A and HLA-B alleles for most subjects in the first cohort. In both the original and validation cohorts, the classifier was reported to diagnose cytomegalovirus status with high specificity and sensitivity. A later analysis found that HLA-associated TCR beta chains were more clonally expanded and had lower generation probabilities than equally common non-associated chains. The earlier analysis of about 600 of the donors excluded fewer than 20 rarely observed V segments, including chromosome 9 orphons, because counts were too low.

The cohort was made up of 666 healthy bone marrow donors. At the time of sampling, every cohort member was nominally healthy, though immune exposures that went unrecorded were likely present. The donor was CMV seropositive and belonged to the group of around 300 seropositive cohort members. A peripheral blood sample was collected from each donor, and TCR beta sequencing was performed on peripheral blood mononuclear cells. The Qiagen DNeasy Blood Extraction Kit was used to extract genomic DNA from the blood cell samples. Germline trimming amounts to 0 bases on V and 2 bases on J, with 3 as the count of junction bases outside the gene matches. The CDR3 goes from the cysteine to the phenylalanine over 16 residues. Only CDR3 DNA remains: 48 bases, in frame from the first base. Via the germline V gene, CDR1 is SGDLS and CDR2 YYNGEE. Libraries were constructed by the immunoSEQ multiplex PCR assay. The multiplex PCR relied on a mix of 60 forward primers for TCR Vbeta segments and 13 reverse primers for TCR Jbeta segments. The CDR3 region of rearranged TCR beta genes was amplified from genomic DNA by a multiplex PCR assay. The amplified TCR beta libraries were sequenced on the Illumina HiSeq System as 87-base-pair reads. Processing in the source paper ran as follows. Across the 670 or so repertoires, a later analysis counted 78 million or so unique TCR beta chains, approximately 10 million of which were shared by at least two donors. To remove PCR and sequencing errors, raw reads were error-corrected and collapsed into unique sequences using a nearest-neighbor algorithm that merged closely related sequences. CDR3 sequences were aligned to IMGT reference sequences to assign V, D and J gene segments. Each retained sequence needed at least a six-nucleotide match to both a V gene segment and a J gene segment. A rearrangement counted as productive if the CDR3 had no stop codons and remained in frame with V and J, and every other rearrangement counted as non-productive. CDR3 was defined according to IMGT convention as the region running from the second conserved V-encoded cysteine to the conserved J-encoded phenylalanine. The earlier analysis of about 610 of the donors excluded sequences that lacked an unambiguous match to a single V gene segment. In an earlier analysis of approximately 590 of the donors, V segments were called functional above 56.7% productive rearrangements and were called segregating when the between-donor standard deviation exceeded 5%. A statistical classification framework was built to diagnose cytomegalovirus status from the catalog of TCR beta chain sequences. In a later analysis, TCR nucleotide sequences were compared against IMGT/GENE-DB human TR gene sequences so that V and J genes could be assigned. In a later analysis, CDR3 sequences and most-parsimonious VDJ recombination scenarios were assigned using the TCRdist pipeline. A later analysis defined each TCR beta chain by its CDR3 amino acid sequence plus V-gene family, and excluded reads lacking a unique V-gene family. As a way to deal with suspected cross-contamination and a sequencing artifact, a later analysis dropped approximately 570 nucleotide sequences that were highly shared and had low generation probability. In a later analysis, a clonal expansion index for each public chain was calculated from normalized within-repertoire ranks of inferred template counts. In a later analysis, generation probabilities were computed with a VDJ recombination model fitted to out-of-frame rearrangements, and the resulting probabilities were checked against IGoR. A later analysis scored TCR-TCR, TCR-HLA and TCR-CMV co-occurrence with hypergeometric tests, applying a repertoire-size bias correction to TCR pairs. False discovery rates were estimated in a later analysis by permuting HLA or CMV assignments 20 times. A later analysis grouped co-occurring TCRs with DBSCAN, adding TCRdist sequence similarity when clustering within HLA-allele-positive subsets. Repertoires with fewer than 30,000 or more than 120,000 public chains were left out of co-occurrence clustering, as were five repertoires with anomalous nucleotide sharing. Held by TCRdb, this immuneACCESS table contains in-frame sequences only and omits some clones. Under half of the omission traces to an unresolved V gene where checked; the cause of the rest is unknown. The V and J calls and clone size are taken from that table; D and trimming were inferred from the DNA. In all, the sample holds approximately 110,000 clones, and around three quarters of those were seen once. About 13% of the sample is in the top ten clones.

The sequence was collected from a woman in her thirties or forties in good health and CMV-seropositive. The specimen sequenced was PBMCs. The chain couples TRBV9 to TRBJ2-3; 10 of the junction bases match TRBD2. The nucleotide sequence reads TGTGCCAGCAGCGTAGGACTAGCGGGTCACACAGATACGCAGTATTTT. It encodes CASSVGLAGHTDTQYF.